One and the same sample provided the 4 T cell receptor beta chains below, sequenced in a study of control samples from healthy donors and cancer patients. Assay: immunoSEQ multiplex PCR; the TCRdb copy retains only in-frame clones and omits some. The sample includes about 120,000 clones, 85% to 95% of them seen just once. Sequences were obtained from PBMCs. These receptors all stem from a man aged 80 or over with head and neck cancer.

The J gene is TRBJ1-1, the V gene TRBV25-1; D possibly corresponds to TRBD1 (5 bases). The germline V and J ends were trimmed by 7 bases and 1 base, with 13 bases remaining between them. Germline V CDR1 and CDR2: MGHDK, SYGVNS. CDR3 length: 14 residues. This chain's CDR3 is CASTPRGENTEAFF. In DNA, the CDR3 is TGTGCCAGCACCCCGCGGGGGGAGAACACTGAAGCTTTCTTT.

The chain combines TRBV6-5 with TRBJ2-6, with D unresolved. Germline CDR1 reads MNHEY; CDR2 reads SVGAGI. The ends were cut back, 2 bases at V and 4 bases at J, with 9 bases in the middle. The CDR3 is made up of 15 amino acids. CDR3 DNA sequence: TGTGCCAGCAGTTACGGCAGCCCGGGGGCCAACGTCCTGACTTTC. This codes for CASSYGSPGANVLTF.

The chain joins TRBV4-1 to TRBJ2-5, with D possibly TRBD1 on 6 matching bases. V gave up 6 bases and J gave up 1 base, with 6 bases separating them. From germline, CDR1 is MGHRA and CDR2 YSYEKL. The CDR3 totals 12 residues. The CDR3 spells CASRDSQETQYF. As DNA, the CDR3 is TGCGCCAGCAGGGACAGCCAAGAGACCCAGTACTTC.

The rearrangement joins TRBV15 to TRBJ1-5; D is perhaps TRBD1 (6 bases). The CDR3 extends over 16 amino acids. Deletions cut 0 bases from V and 5 bases from J, with 14 bases between. Germline loops: CDR1 LNHNV, CDR2 YYDKDF (reference sequence). DNA of the CDR3: TGTGCCACCAGCAGAGATCTGGGGTCAGGGGATCAGCCCCAGCATTTT. Its protein is CATSRDLGSGDQPQHF.